These T cell receptor beta chains were read from a single sample in a study of CD8 T cells in Susac syndrome. Each CDR3 protein gets one entry after TCRdb re-called the immunoSEQ multiplex PCR reads with MiXCR. The table records roughly 88,000 distinct CDR3 sequences, about 95% of them present only once. The sequenced material came from CD8+ T cells from PBMCs. These receptors were collected from a human donor with Susac syndrome. Both conserved end residues are trimmed from each CDR3. Not all rows give a size; the values are once, few, many and, for expanded clones, a class.

CDR3: ASSSYDRGEQY
J: TRBJ2-7
size: -
V: TRBV28

CDR3: SATWFRQGGNTGELF
J: TRBJ2-2
size: -
V: TRBV29-1

CDR3: SVAFPLTGSLYNEQF
J: TRBJ2-1
size: -
V: TRBV29-1

CDR3: SASSGTNYGYT
J: TRBJ1-2
size: -
V: TRBV20-1

CDR3: ASSQGPSGRSQETQY
J: TRBJ2-5
size: -
V: TRBV4-3

CDR3: ASGPWTGEDY
J: TRBJ2-4
size: -
V: TRBV2

CDR3: SANGGQGAGQPQH
J: TRBJ1-5
size: -
V: TRBV20-1

CDR3: ASSNELNQPQH
J: TRBJ1-5
size: -
V: TRBV6-2/TRBV6-3

CDR3: SASLPGQDLEQY
J: TRBJ2-7
size: -
V: TRBV20-1

CDR3: ASSQDWGENIQY
J: TRBJ2-4
size: -
V: TRBV4-3

CDR3: ASSEEETSGRGTDTQY
J: TRBJ2-3
size: -
V: TRBV2

CDR3: ASSISGGVQETQY
J: TRBJ2-5
size: once
V: TRBV9

CDR3: ASSLGINYEQY
J: TRBJ2-7
size: once
V: TRBV12-3/TRBV12-4

CDR3: ASTTTGDNEQF
J: TRBJ2-1
size: -
V: TRBV27

CDR3: ASSPRPQLIGYT
J: TRBJ1-2
size: -
V: TRBV4-1

CDR3: SAGGLAGHRGTWKNIQY
J: TRBJ2-4
size: -
V: TRBV20-1

CDR3: ASSERVLEAGESYEQY
J: TRBJ2-7
size: -
V: TRBV28

CDR3: SVVLAASYEQY
J: TRBJ2-7
size: -
V: TRBV29-1

CDR3: ASSLQRGAGHEQF
J: TRBJ2-1
size: -
V: TRBV4-3

CDR3: SARDFSENSGANVLT
J: TRBJ2-6
size: -
V: TRBV20-1

CDR3: ASSRIGGTEAF
J: TRBJ1-1
size: -
V: TRBV27

CDR3: ASSLTPPGLAGYNEQF
J: TRBJ2-1
size: -
V: TRBV7-2

CDR3: ASQEGPNQPQH
J: TRBJ1-5
size: -
V: TRBV7-8

CDR3: ASSLWQGEDGYT
J: TRBJ1-2
size: -
V: TRBV27

CDR3: ASSSQGSHNEQF
J: TRBJ2-1
size: -
V: TRBV11-3

CDR3: ASSLSPSYEQY
J: TRBJ2-7
size: -
V: TRBV5-6

CDR3: ASSEGRSNEQF
J: TRBJ2-1
size: -
V: TRBV25-1

CDR3: ASSRESAWY
J: TRBJ2-5
size: -
V: TRBV7-2

CDR3: ASSLANPSREQY
J: TRBJ2-7
size: -
V: TRBV5-5

CDR3: SASPTSGALDTQY
J: TRBJ2-3
size: -
V: TRBV20-1

CDR3: ASSELAGGVEQF
J: TRBJ2-1
size: -
V: TRBV7-9

CDR3: ASSRLVDGYT
J: TRBJ1-2
size: -
V: TRBV9

CDR3: SARLPLYNEQF
J: TRBJ2-1
size: -
V: TRBV20-1

CDR3: AITPASTDTQY
J: TRBJ2-3
size: -
V: TRBV10-3

CDR3: SARAILAGDTNEQF
J: TRBJ2-1
size: -
V: TRBV20-1

CDR3: ASSFGILNDTQY
J: TRBJ2-3
size: -
V: TRBV28

CDR3: SASRGSDEKLF
J: TRBJ1-4
size: -
V: TRBV20-1

CDR3: ASSYRSNQPQH
J: TRBJ1-5
size: -
V: TRBV6-5

CDR3: ASSYLRAGAQETQY
J: TRBJ2-5
size: -
V: TRBV13

CDR3: SVEQRSSYNEQF
J: TRBJ2-1
size: -
V: TRBV29-1

CDR3: ASSPMLTGIQY
J: TRBJ2-4
size: -
V: TRBV5-5

CDR3: ASSLGQFGQGAYEQY
J: TRBJ2-7
size: once
V: TRBV11-2

CDR3: ASSPSPGRVFYGYT
J: TRBJ1-2
size: -
V: TRBV4-3